This TCR beta chain appears in the sequencing data of a study of blood T cell repertoires in COVID-19. In the original workflow: Amplified reference gene primers provided the basis for estimating nucleated cell counts. Data came from immunoSEQ multiplex PCR; TCRdb stores just in-frame clones and leaves some out. V, J and clone size were drawn from that table, and D and trimming were deduced from the DNA. The table has approximately 100,000 clones, around 81% seen once; the top ten hold almost 4.5%. Germline assignment: CDR1 SGHAT and CDR2 FQNNGV. V shed 5 bases, J shed 3 bases, and the junction held 4 bases outside the gene matches. The length of the CDR3 is 13 residues. The sample holds a few counts of this clone.

The TCR sequence derives from a human donor in a cohort sampled during active or convalescent COVID-19. V and J are TRBV11-2 and TRBJ2-7; 7 bases are shared with TRBD2. The sample taken for sequencing was peripheral blood. This chain's CDR3 is CASSQGLVYEQYF. As DNA, the CDR3 is TGTGCCAGCAGCCAAGGACTAGTCTACGAGCAGTACTTC.